The 9 T cell receptor beta chains below all came from one sample that was sequenced in a study of blood T cells in healthy people across ages. Through a sample-barcoded 5' primer and a J-beta primer mix, a second PCR was run for roughly 6 to 11 cycles. TCRdb processed the 5' RACE reads anew with MiXCR; each CDR3 protein has one entry. The sample has fewer than 600,000 distinct CDR3 sequences, about 27% seen once; the top ten hold 3% to 4%. This same sample was also part of a study on T cells of mothers and their children.

Sequencing was carried out using blood. The source is a boy younger than 10 in good health.

The chain carries TRBV7-9 and TRBJ1-2, with D unclear. V was pared by 3 bases and J by 2 bases, with 10 bases between. Germline V CDR1 and CDR2: SEHNR, FQNEAQ (reference sequence). The CDR3 runs 14 residues. The CDR3 DNA is TGTGCCAGCAGCTTCGGACCGACAAACTATGGCTACACCTTC. As protein: CASSFGPTNYGYTF.

This chain links TRBV2 with TRBJ2-1; tentative D call: TRBD1 (5 bases). V dropped 7 bases and J dropped 1 base, with 8 bases sitting between them. Germline CDR1 is SNHLY and CDR2 is FYNNEI. This CDR3 comprises 13 residues. The CDR3 nucleotides are TGTGCCAGCAACCAGGGTTCCTACAATGAGCAGTTCTTC. Amino acids: CASNQGSYNEQFF.

In this sample, this clonotype turned up a few times. This chain links TRBV20-1 with TRBJ2-7, with D unresolved. The germline V and J ends were trimmed by 4 bases and 3 bases, with 19 bases remaining between them. Germline lookup yields CDR1 DFQATT and CDR2 SNEGSKA (reference sequence). The CDR3 is made up of 15 amino acids. The CDR3 is CSATQVPSSFYEQYF. The CDR3 coding sequence is TGCAGTGCTACCCAGGTCCCCTCTTCGTTCTACGAGCAGTACTTC.

The chain recombines TRBV6-2 or TRBV6-3 with TRBJ2-7; TRBD1 agrees at 7 bases. Losses at the gene ends were 7 bases for V and 6 bases for J; bases not matched to a gene: 6. The CDR3 has 12 residues. The V gene's germline CDR1 is MNHEY and CDR2 SVGEGT. This chain's CDR3 is CASTRDSFEQYF. The CDR3 DNA follows: TGTGCCAGCACCAGGGACAGTTTCGAGCAGTACTTC.

V is TRBV11-3 and J is TRBJ1-5; a weak D match, TRBD1 (5 bases). The CDR3 has 17 residues. Germline CDR1 SGHNT, CDR2 YENEEA. V was cut by 2 bases and J by 5 bases, with 19 bases left in between. CDR3 bases: TGTGCCAGCAGCTTAACCCGGGGGGGAGGTAAGGATCAGCCCCAGCATTTT. Its protein is CASSLTRGGGKDQPQHF.

The chain recombines TRBV3-1 with TRBJ2-5; no firm D call. Trimming cost V 1 base and J 11 bases, with 20 bases left between them. The CDR3 totals 15 residues. The V gene's germline CDR1 is LGHDT and CDR2 YNNKEL (reference sequence). The CDR3 sequence: CASSQAGLSYNEQYF. In nucleotides, the CDR3 is TGTGCCAGCAGCCAAGCTGGTCTCTCCTACAATGAGCAGTACTTC.

With respect to this clonotype: Germline and junction disagree at one end, which may indicate a read error. The J gene is TRBJ2-5, the V gene TRBV5-1; the D is unclear. The CDR3 length is 15 residues. Germline V gene sequence: CDR1 SGHRS, CDR2 YFSETQ. The CDR3 DNA sequence: TGCGCCAGCAGCTTGGGGGCTTCTGTACAAGAGACCCAGCACTTC. It is translated as CASSLGASVQETQHF.

This clonotype has just a few counts. The chain combines TRBV2 with TRBJ1-5; 7 positions agree with TRBD1. From germline, CDR1 is SNHLY and CDR2 FYNNEI. The length of the CDR3 is 15 residues. After removal of 6 bases from V and 0 bases from J, the junction contained 5 bases not matched to a gene. The CDR3 reads CASRGTVNSNQPQHF. CDR3 nucleotide sequence: TGTGCCAGCAGGGGGACAGTGAATAGCAATCAGCCCCAGCATTTT.

The V call is TRBV19, the J call TRBJ2-7; 12 bases map to TRBD2. Germline-derived CDR1 and CDR2 are LNHDA and SQIVND (reference sequence). With V trimmed by 5 bases and J by 3 bases, 2 bases remained unmatched. The CDR3 length is 14 residues. The CDR3, as DNA: TGTGCCAGTAGTGTACTAGCGGGAGGCTACGAGCAGTACTTC. Its protein product is CASSVLAGGYEQYF.